The entry below describes one TCR beta chain. It lacks a known antigen. A much larger clone lies one base from this, so it may be a read error. This specimen's time point label, interpreted: newly diagnosed GD, antithyroid drugs for less than 3 months. RNA was extracted from PBMCs in TRIzol for both TCR sequencing and RNA sequencing. The diagnosis of Graves' disease followed American Thyroid Association guidelines. Recruitment of patients was carried out at an endocrinology department in Xi'an, China. From each patient, approximately 10 milliliters of peripheral blood was collected into an EDTA anticoagulant tube. Ficoll Paque Plus density gradient separation was used to isolate PBMCs, and no further T cell sorting was performed. An Agilent 2100 Bioanalyzer and agarose gel were used to assess RNA quality, and a NanoDrop 2000 was used to measure RNA concentration. The source of the sample is a study of regulatory T cells in long-lasting Graves disease (dated by TCRdb to the early 2020s). General notes on the study: Antithyroid drugs had been taken for less than 3 months by newly diagnosed Graves' disease patients. Patients with persistent Graves' disease were compared with patients with newly diagnosed Graves' disease using TCR sequencing and RNA sequencing of peripheral blood. A total of around 35 samples underwent TCR sequencing, from 13 patients with persistent Graves' disease and 20 or so patients with newly diagnosed Graves' disease. The study took place in China and was registered as a clinical trial. What the authors observed across the whole study: Persistent patients shared more public clonotypes among themselves (more than 2,500) than newly diagnosed patients did (over 950). Persistent disease showed preferential use of TRBV28, TRBJ1-2 and TRBJ2-5, whereas newly diagnosed disease favored TRBV20-1 and TRBJ2-1. Because the primary lesion, thyroid tissue, could not be accessed, the study looked at peripheral blood alone. The authors noted that the small sample size was a limitation that may lower accuracy. Only the TCR beta chain was sequenced and analyzed. Compared with newly diagnosed patients, patients with persistent Graves' disease had lower TCR Shannon entropy and fewer highly expanded clones, which suggests clonal expansion.

The germline V gene (reference sequence) sets CDR1 to DFQATT and CDR2 to SNEGSKA. The cysteine opens and the phenylalanine closes a CDR3 of 15 amino acids. Only the CDR3 DNA stays, 45 bases, in frame from base 1. Receptor amplification or capture employed multiplex PCR. The run used an Illumina HiSeq 4000. iRepertoire HTBI primers and Arm-PCR amplification of CDR3 regions were used to construct TCR beta libraries. PCR products were gel purified before sequencing. The authors' analysis ran thus. Gene usage analysis of CDR3 amino acid clonotypes relied on the 55 to 80 TRBV and 15 or so TRBJ segments identified across samples. COPE and FqMerger were used to merge filtered high-quality paired reads into contigs. BLAST was used to align contigs to IMGT TRBV, TRBD and TRBJ reference genes, and CDR3 was defined according to IMGT. Clonotypes above 0.1% frequency were classified as highly expanded clones. Shannon entropy served as the measure of repertoire diversity, while the Gini coefficient captured V-J evenness. A clonotype found in more than one individual was treated as public. The raw public reads went through TCRdb reprocessing: fastp at Q25, MiXCR clone calling, in-frame beta chains kept. Each entry merges the rows of one CDR3 protein and shows their most common DNA and genes. For this entry, the V and J calls and clone size follow TCRdb and not the study's own pipeline. Across this sample there are 420,000 or so distinct CDR3 sequences, with roughly 15% seen only once. About 23% of the sample is taken by the ten largest.

The sample was also reused in another study, on T cells in Graves' hyperthyroidism and ophthalmopathy. In that second paper, the authors write: Graves' hyperthyroidism was defined as stable when no progression to ophthalmopathy occurred over 18 months of follow-up. Hyperthyroidism patients were aged 18 to 65 years and newly diagnosed, with disease duration of less than 2 months. Patients with uncontrolled infections, other autoimmune diseases, pregnancy or lactation were excluded. Clinical symptoms, serum thyroxine and TRAb, thyroid ultrasound, and orbital computed tomography formed the basis for the diagnoses. For the first round of RT-PCR on the TCR CDR3, the HTBI primer set was used together with the Qiagen OneStep RT-PCR kit. Most expanded thyroid clonotypes (frequency above 0.001) were also detected in blood, suggesting blood repertoires may reflect thyroid immune responses. A model built on a 13 V-J signature distinguished ophthalmopathy from stable hyperthyroidism, reaching 85% to 90% sensitivity and 81.08% specificity in cross-validation and 80%/75% in testing. During validation, the model predicted progression to ophthalmopathy a median of around 7 months ahead of onset, with almost 71% sensitivity and around 72% specificity. To identify distinguishing TCR V-J signatures, a discovery cohort of around 100 patients was used, comprising roughly 45 with Graves' ophthalmopathy and approximately 58 with stable Graves' hyperthyroidism. Prospective prediction of ophthalmopathy was tested in an independent validation cohort of fewer than 20 hyperthyroidism patients and 15 to 17 patients who later progressed to ophthalmopathy. The 75 to 100 discovery patients were randomly split 7:3 into training and test sets. The study also compared thyroid tissue and blood T-cell repertoires from several Graves' hyperthyroidism patients. After sampling, hyperthyroidism patients received methimazole starting at 30 mg daily, and ophthalmopathy patients received high-dose intravenous methylprednisolone. The libraries were constructed in a second round of multiplex PCR and then size-selected and purified. The libraries were sequenced on an Illumina HiSeq2000 using paired-end 100 bp reads. Raw data were processed with SOAPnuke, discarding reads with adapters, uncalled bases, mean Phred below 15, or no exact constant-primer or identifier match. High-quality paired reads were merged with COPE v1.2.5, and unique nucleotide sequences were defined as clonotypes. MiTCR v1.1 was used to align the clonotypes against IMGT TRBV, TRBD and TRBJ reference segments. Analysis was restricted to V-J combinations with a frequency above 0.0001, which covered roughly 99% of repertoires. A TCS score was defined as the ratio between F50 (clonal expansion) and ExV (chaos), using BLOSUM62-based TCRdist between CDR3 peptides within each V-J. Welch's t-statistics and random forest reduced fewer than 550 V-J features to some 14, which were used in a naive Bayes classifier (R e1071). Sample size was not statistically predetermined, and blinding of investigators to group allocation was not performed. TCR Vbeta CDR3 sequencing of around 130 peripheral blood samples (under 45 ophthalmopathy, around 80 hyperthyroidism and some 17 progressor patients) is reported in the paper.

The chain employs TRBV20-1 and TRBJ2-3; 9 bases in the junction line up with TRBD2. The specimen was peripheral blood mononuclear cells (PBMCs), collected at new diagnosis, from a patient treated with antithyroid drugs. The TCR originated in a woman under 30 with Graves disease. Donor details come from another sample of the same person, matched by shared clones. The CDR3 is CSAPNPGTSTDTRYF. The DNA reads TGCAGTGCACCGAACCCGGGGACTAGCACAGATACGCGGTATTTT.